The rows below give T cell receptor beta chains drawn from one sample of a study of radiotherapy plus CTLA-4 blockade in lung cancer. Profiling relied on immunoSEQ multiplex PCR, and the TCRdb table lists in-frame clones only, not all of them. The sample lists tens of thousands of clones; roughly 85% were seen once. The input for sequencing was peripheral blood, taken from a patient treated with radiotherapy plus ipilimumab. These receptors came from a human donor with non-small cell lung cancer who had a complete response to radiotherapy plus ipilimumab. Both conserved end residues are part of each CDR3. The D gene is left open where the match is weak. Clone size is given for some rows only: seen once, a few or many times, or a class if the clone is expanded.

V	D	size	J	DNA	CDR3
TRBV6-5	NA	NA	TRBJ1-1	TGTGCCAGCAGTTTAGGGGGGGAGACTGAAGCTTTCTTT	CASSLGGETEAFF
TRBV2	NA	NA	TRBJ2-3	TGTGCCAGCAGGGCGACCACTGATACGCAGTATTTT	CASRATTDTQYF
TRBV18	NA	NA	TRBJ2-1	TGTGCCAGCTCACCAGGTGAGGCGGAGCAGTTCTTC	CASSPGEAEQFF
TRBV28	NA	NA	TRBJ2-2	TGTGCCAGCACCACAATTGGAGTAGTAGGCACCGGGGAGCTGTTTTTT	CASTTIGVVGTGELFF
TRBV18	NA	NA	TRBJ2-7	TGTGCCAGCTCCCTGGTTTCGACAGACTACGAGCAGTACTTC	CASSLVSTDYEQYF
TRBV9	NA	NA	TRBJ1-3	TGTGCCAGCAGTCCCGGACAGCTACTATTCTTCTCTGGAAACACCATATATTTT	CASSPGQLLFFSGNTIYF
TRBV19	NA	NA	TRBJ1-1	TGTGCCAGTAGGGACAGTTTGAAGGATCAAGCTTTCTTT	CASRDSLKDQAFF
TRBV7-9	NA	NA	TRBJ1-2	TGTGCCAGCAGCTATCAAGGGTCCCCCGAGGGAGGCTACACCTTC	CASSYQGSPEGGYTF
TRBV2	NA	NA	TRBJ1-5	TGTGCCAGCAGCCGGGAGGTGAATCAGCCCCAGCATTTT	CASSREVNQPQHF
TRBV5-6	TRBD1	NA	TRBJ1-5	TGTGCCAGCAGCTCGCCCGACAGGGGAGGCAATCAGCCCCAGCATTTT	CASSSPDRGGNQPQHF
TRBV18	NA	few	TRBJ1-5	TGTGCCAGCTCACCGACGGGGGGGGTCAATCAGCCCCAGCATTTT	CASSPTGGVNQPQHF
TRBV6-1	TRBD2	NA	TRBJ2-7	TGTGCCTCCCGGGGGGTCTACGAGCAGTACTTC	CASRGVYEQYF
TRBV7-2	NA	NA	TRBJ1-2	TGTGCCAGCAGCTTCAGACAGATCGGGGGTGGCTACACCTTC	CASSFRQIGGGYTF
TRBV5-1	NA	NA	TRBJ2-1	TGCGCCAGCAGCCTCGGGACGCTCTCCTACAATGAGCAGTTCTTC	CASSLGTLSYNEQFF
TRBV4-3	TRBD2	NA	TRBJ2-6	TGCGCCAGCAGCCAGGAAAAAAAGCTAGCGGGAGGAACTGGGGCCAACGTCCTGACTTTC	CASSQEKKLAGGTGANVLTF
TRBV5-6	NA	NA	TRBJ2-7	TGTGCCAGCAGCTTGGCCTTCTTGGGGGGTGTCCCAACCTACGAGCAGTACTTC	CASSLAFLGGVPTYEQYF
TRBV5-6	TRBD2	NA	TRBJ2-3	TGTGCCAGCAGCTTTGGGACTAGCGGGGGTTGGGATACGCAGTATTTT	CASSFGTSGGWDTQYF
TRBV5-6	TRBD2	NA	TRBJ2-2	TGTGCCAGCAGCTTGACTAGCGGGAGAGGTACCGGGGAGCTGTTTTTT	CASSLTSGRGTGELFF
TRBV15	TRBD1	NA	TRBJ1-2	TGTGCCACCAGCAGAGATCAGGCAGGGGGCAGGACCGGCTACACCTTC	CATSRDQAGGRTGYTF
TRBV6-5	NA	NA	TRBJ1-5	TGTGCCAGCAGCCCATTCGACAGCAATCAGCCCCAGCATTTT	CASSPFDSNQPQHF
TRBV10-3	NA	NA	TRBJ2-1	TGTGCCAGCGGGGGACAGTACAATGAGCAGTTCTTC	CASGGQYNEQFF
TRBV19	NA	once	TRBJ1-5	TGTGCCAGTAGTATAATCGGGTCCAGCAATCAGCCCCAGCATTTT	CASSIIGSSNQPQHF
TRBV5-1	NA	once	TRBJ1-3	TGCGCCAGCAGCTTGGGACAGGCCGGCTCTGGAAACACCATATATTTT	CASSLGQAGSGNTIYF
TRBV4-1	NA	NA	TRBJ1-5	TGCGCCAGCAGCCAAATGGAAAATAGCAATCAGCCCCAGCATTTT	CASSQMENSNQPQHF
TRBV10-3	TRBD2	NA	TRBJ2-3	TGTGCCATCAGTGATGAAGGTGGCGGGAGCGATACGCAGTATTTT	CAISDEGGGSDTQYF
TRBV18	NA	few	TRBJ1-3	TGTGCCAGCTCACCTACACAATCAGACTCTGGAAACACCATATATTTT	CASSPTQSDSGNTIYF
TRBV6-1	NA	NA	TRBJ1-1	TGTGCCAGCAACCCTCAAGGGCACAACACTGAAGCTTTCTTT	CASNPQGHNTEAFF
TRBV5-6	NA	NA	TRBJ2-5	TGTGCCAGCAGTTCAGGGGCCGAGTCCTTTCAAGAGACCCAGTACTTC	CASSSGAESFQETQYF
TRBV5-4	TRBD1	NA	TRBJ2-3	TGTGCCAGCACCTCCGGGACAGTACGCACAGATACGCAGTATTTT	CASTSGTVRTDTQYF
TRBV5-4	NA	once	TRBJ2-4	TGTGCCAGCAGCTTGGGTGGGGTCGTAGCCAAAAACATTCAGTACTTC	CASSLGGVVAKNIQYF
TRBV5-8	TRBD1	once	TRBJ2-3	TGTGCCAGCAGTTACGGACAGGGCTTGGATACGCAGTATTTT	CASSYGQGLDTQYF
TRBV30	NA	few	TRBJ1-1	TGTGCCTGGACCCTTATGGAGTACACTGAAGCTTTCTTT	CAWTLMEYTEAFF
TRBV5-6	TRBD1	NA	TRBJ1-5	TGTGCCAGCAGCCGGTGGACAGGGGGTGATTACAATCAGCCCCAGCATTTT	CASSRWTGGDYNQPQHF
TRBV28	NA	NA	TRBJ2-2	TGTGCCAGCAGTAGTCGGGGCAAGAACACCGGGGAGCTGTTTTTT	CASSSRGKNTGELFF
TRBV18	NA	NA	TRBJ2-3	TGTGCCAGCTCATCGGGCACAGATACGCAGTATTTT	CASSSGTDTQYF
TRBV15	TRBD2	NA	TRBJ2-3	TGTGCCACCAGCCTTTTAGCGGGGGTCACCACAGATACGCAGTATTTT	CATSLLAGVTTDTQYF
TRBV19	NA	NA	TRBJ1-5	TGTGCCAGTCAGGGTGGGGGAGGTCAGCCCCAGCATTTT	CASQGGGGQPQHF
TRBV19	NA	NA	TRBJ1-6	TGTGCCAGTAGATTGGGCTCCTATAATTCACCCCTCCACTTT	CASRLGSYNSPLHF
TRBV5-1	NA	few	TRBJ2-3	TGCGCCAGCAGCTCCGGTCTCGGGGAGCCAGGACGGCAGTATTTT	CASSSGLGEPGRQYF
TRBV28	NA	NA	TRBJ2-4	TGTGCCAGCATTCCTTCAGGCGTGGGCAAAAACATTCAGTACTTC	CASIPSGVGKNIQYF
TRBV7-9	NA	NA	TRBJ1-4	TGTGCCAGCAGCTTAGACCTGGAGGAAAAACTGTTTTTT	CASSLDLEEKLFF
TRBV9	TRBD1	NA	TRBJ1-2	TGTGCCAGCAGCGCAGACCCGGACAGGGCTCGTGGCTACACCTTC	CASSADPDRARGYTF
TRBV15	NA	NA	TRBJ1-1	TGTGCCACCAGCCCCCGCGTGGGTATAGCTTTCTTT	CATSPRVGIAFF
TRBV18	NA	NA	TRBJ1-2	TGTGCCAGCTCACCAGGGGGAAACTATGGCTACACCTTC	CASSPGGNYGYTF
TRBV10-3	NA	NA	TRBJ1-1	TGTGCCACCGCCCAGGGGTCTTGGAACACTGAAGCTTTCTTT	CATAQGSWNTEAFF
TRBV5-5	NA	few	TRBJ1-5	TGTGCCAGCAGCCCTGACGGGACCTCAGGGCCCCAGCATTTT	CASSPDGTSGPQHF
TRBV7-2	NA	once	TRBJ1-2	TGTGCCAGCAGCTTCGGAGAGACTAGATATGGCTACACCTTC	CASSFGETRYGYTF
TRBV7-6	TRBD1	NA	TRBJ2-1	TGTGCCAGTGAGGGTACCCCTGGGACAGGGATCGACAATGAGCAGTTCTTC	CASEGTPGTGIDNEQFF
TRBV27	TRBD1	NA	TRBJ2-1	TGTGCCAGCAGAGGACAGGGTTACAATGAGCAGTTCTTC	CASRGQGYNEQFF
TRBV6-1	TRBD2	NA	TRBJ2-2	TGTGCCAGCATCGGACTAGCGGGAGCATCCGGGGAGCTGTTTTTT	CASIGLAGASGELFF
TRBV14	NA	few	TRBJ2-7	TGTGCCAGCAGCTCACGGCGGGTCGAGCAGTACTTC	CASSSRRVEQYF
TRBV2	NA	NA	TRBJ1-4	TGTGCCAGCAGTGAAGCGCCCAGGGCAGGACTGTTTTTT	CASSEAPRAGLFF